This T cell receptor (beta chain) was observed in a study of blood T cell repertoires in COVID-19. The overall study: The cDNA or gDNA used as material had been derived from T cells, B-cell-depleted T cells, or PBMCs.

Authors' analysis steps: Amplification of reference gene primers was used by the study to estimate nucleated cell counts. Using immunoSEQ multiplex PCR, the repertoire was profiled, and TCRdb retains in-frame clones only, with some absent. V, J and clone size are those of that table, while D and trimming were read from the DNA. The repertoire has 110,000 to 150,000 clones, 84% of them found once; the top ten carry 5.5%. The count of this clone is one. This CDR3 has 16 amino acids. Germline CDR1 and CDR2: SGHVS and FQNEAQ. Losses at the gene ends were 1 base for V and 0 bases for J; bases not matched to a gene: 4.

Sequenced: PBMCs or T cells enriched from blood (not recorded which). V usage is TRBV7-8 and J usage is TRBJ2-3; 7 nucleotides agree with TRBD1. This receptor was taken from a man between 35 and 55 years old with acute COVID-19. The CDR3 DNA reads as TGTGCCAGCAGCTTAGTGACAGGGTTTAGCACAGATACGCAGTATTTT. Its protein product is CASSLVTGFSTDTQYF.